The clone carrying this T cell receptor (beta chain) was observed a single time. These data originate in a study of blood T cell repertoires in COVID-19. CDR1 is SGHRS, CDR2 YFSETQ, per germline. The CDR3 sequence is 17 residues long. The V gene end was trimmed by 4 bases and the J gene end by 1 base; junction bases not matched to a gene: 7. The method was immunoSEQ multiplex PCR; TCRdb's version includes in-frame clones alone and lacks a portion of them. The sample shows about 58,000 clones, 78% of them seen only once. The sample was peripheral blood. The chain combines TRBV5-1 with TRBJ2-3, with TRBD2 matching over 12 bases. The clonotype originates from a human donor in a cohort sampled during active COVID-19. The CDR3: CASSLGTSGFRTDTQYF. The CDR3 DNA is TGCGCCAGCAGCCTCGGGACTAGCGGGTTTCGCACAGATACGCAGTATTTT.